These T cell receptor beta chains were read from a single sample in a study of response to subunit inactivated influenza vaccine. MiXCR, run by TCRdb on the RT-PCR reads, gives a single entry per CDR3 protein. The sample consists of about 190,000 distinct CDR3 sequences, around 15% of them appearing once. The starting material was CD8+ T cells sorted from PBMCs, obtained 4 to 6 days after vaccination. The receptors here all came from a man aged 50 or older who received an inactivated influenza vaccine. The CDR3 runs from the conserved cysteine through the conserved F or W. The order of the fields is J gene, clone size, V gene, D gene, CDR3 protein, CDR3 DNA. The D gene is left open where the match is weak. Some rows have no size entry. The others give once, few or many, or a class for an expanded clone.

>TRBJ1-1|-|TRBV11-2|-
CASSSSFREAFF
TGTGCCAGCAGCTCGTCATTTAGAGAAGCTTTCTTT
>TRBJ2-3|-|TRBV28|TRBD2
CASSFPSRGGPLTDTQYF
TGTGCCAGCAGTTTCCCTTCCCGGGGGGGGCCCCTGACAGATACGCAGTATTTT
>TRBJ2-3|many|TRBV27|-
CASSPFTSLTTDTQYF
TGTGCCAGCAGTCCCTTCACTAGCCTTACCACAGATACGCAGTATTTT
>TRBJ2-7|-|TRBV6-1|-
CASSAAHSYEQYF
TGTGCCAGCAGTGCCGCGCACTCCTACGAGCAGTACTTC
>TRBJ2-7|-|TRBV19|-
CASSWSILQEQYF
TGTGCCAGTAGTTGGTCCATCTTGCAGGAGCAGTACTTC
>TRBJ2-1|-|TRBV13|-
CASSSRTEHVNEQFF
TGTGCCAGCAGCTCAAGGACGGAGCATGTCAATGAGCAGTTCTTC
>TRBJ2-2|few|TRBV29-1|-
CSVVDGPNTGELFF
TGCAGCGTTGTTGACGGGCCGAACACCGGGGAGCTGTTTTTT
>TRBJ2-3|-|TRBV29-1|-
CSVLGIRADTQYF
TGCAGCGTTCTTGGGATTCGCGCAGATACGCAGTATTTT
>TRBJ2-1|many|TRBV20-1|-
CSATETLNEQFF
TGCAGTGCTACGGAGACTCTCAATGAGCAGTTCTTC
>TRBJ2-7|-|TRBV12-3/TRBV12-4|TRBD1
CASSSPTGAYEQYF
TGTGCCAGCAGTTCTCCGACAGGGGCCTACGAGCAGTACTTC
>TRBJ2-1|-|TRBV9|TRBD1
CASSVGTGTEQFF
TGTGCCAGCAGCGTAGGGACAGGGACTGAGCAGTTCTTC
>TRBJ1-5|-|TRBV28|-
CASSLGEGPPYQPQHF
TGTGCCAGCAGTTTAGGGGAAGGGCCCCCTTATCAGCCCCAGCATTTT
>TRBJ1-1|-|TRBV7-2|-
CASSLYWGAGTEAFF
TGTGCCAGCAGCTTATACTGGGGGGCAGGGACTGAAGCTTTCTTT
>TRBJ2-2|-|TRBV4-2|TRBD2
CASTGSGSTGELFF
TGTGCCAGCACTGGAAGCGGGAGCACCGGGGAGCTGTTTTTT
>TRBJ2-2|few|TRBV4-3|TRBD2
CASSQDGLAGGLLTGELFF
TGCGCCAGCAGCCAAGACGGACTAGCGGGAGGACTTTTAACCGGGGAGCTGTTTTTT
>TRBJ2-3|many|TRBV5-1|-
CASSSRPNSGEGTDTQYF
TGCGCCAGCAGCTCGCGACCAAACAGTGGGGAAGGCACAGATACGCAGTATTTT
>TRBJ2-1|-|TRBV11-2|TRBD2
CASRNPGGPYNEQFF
TGTGCCAGCAGAAACCCGGGAGGGCCCTACAATGAGCAGTTCTTC
>TRBJ2-7|few|TRBV28|-
CASSSVTLGYEQYF
TGTGCCAGCAGTTCCGTAACACTGGGGTACGAGCAGTACTTC
>TRBJ2-2|few|TRBV4-3|-
CASSQGQDTGELFF
TGCGCCAGCAGCCAAGGGCAGGATACCGGGGAGCTGTTTTTT
>TRBJ2-4|few|TRBV13|TRBD2
CASSLEGLAAKNIQYF
TGTGCCAGCAGCTTAGAGGGACTAGCGGCTAAAAACATTCAGTACTTC
>TRBJ1-1|-|TRBV4-2|-
CASSPPAGRTEAFF
TGTGCCAGCAGCCCCCCGGCAGGGCGGACTGAAGCTTTCTTT
>TRBJ2-3|few|TRBV7-8|TRBD2
CASSLAAGATDTQYF
TGTGCCAGCAGCTTAGCGGCGGGAGCCACAGATACGCAGTATTTT
>TRBJ2-7|-|TRBV7-2|TRBD2
CASSNGLAGGLAYEQYF
TGTGCCAGCAGCAACGGACTAGCGGGAGGACTGGCCTACGAGCAGTACTTC